This T cell receptor beta chain emerged from a study of blood T cell repertoires in COVID-19. Trimming removed 8 bases from V and 3 bases from J, with 19 bases in between. CDR3 length: 15 residues. Germline loops: CDR1 MNHEY, CDR2 SVGAGI. This clone was counted between two and nine times. TCRdb's table, derived via immunoSEQ multiplex PCR, lists solely in-frame clones and lacks some. The data show 200,000 to 250,000 clones, with around four fifths seen just once and 15% to 20% held by the top ten. Sequencing was performed on peripheral blood. The chain uses TRBV6-5 and TRBJ1-1; tentatively, D is TRBD1 (6 bases). This receptor was identified in a woman of 80 years or more with active or convalescent COVID-19. The CDR3 bases are TGTGCCAGCGGGTCTAAATCTAACAGGGACACTGAAGCTTTCTTT. Translating gives CASGSKSNRDTEAFF.